A single sample is the source of the 22 T cell receptor beta chains below, sequenced in a study of beta chain features in type 1 diabetes. cDNA synthesis used the whole RNA isolate, giving expressed TCRB sequences. Using immunoSEQ multiplex PCR, the repertoire was profiled, and TCRdb retains in-frame clones only, with some absent. The sample consists of 390,000 or so clones, about 14% of them appearing once. The sequencing input was naive CD4+ T cells from blood. The receptors stem from a man aged 25-45 years in good health.

CDR3 sequence (DNA): TGTGCCAGCTCACAGCTGACAGGGGGCGACTATGGCTACACCTTC. This gives the protein CASSQLTGGDYGYTF. The rearrangement links TRBV18 to TRBJ1-2, with 10 bases aligning to TRBD1. CDR3 size: 15 residues. In germline, CDR1 is KGHSH, CDR2 LQKENI. Losses at the gene ends were 4 bases for V and 3 bases for J; bases not matched to a gene: 5.

This clone turned up a few times. This chain connects TRBV2 to TRBJ2-5; D unresolved. The CDR3 consists of 13 residues. The V end lost 4 bases, the J end lost 4 bases, and 10 bases lay between the germline ends. The V gene's germline CDR1 is SNHLY and CDR2 FYNNEI. CDR3 amino acids: CASSANKGETQYF. The CDR3 DNA reads TGTGCCAGCAGTGCTAATAAAGGAGAGACCCAGTACTTC.

This clone has just a few counts. This chain connects TRBV5-6 to TRBJ2-7; 8 bases are a match to TRBD1. The germline gives CDR1 SGHDT, CDR2 YYEEEE. The CDR3 has 18 residues. The V segment lost 3 bases and the J segment 3 bases; nucleotides outside the gene matches: 17. CDR3 DNA sequence: TGTGCCAGCAGCTCCTGGACGAGACAGGGGACACTCATCTACGAGCAGTACTTC. Translated, it gives CASSSWTRQGTLIYEQYF.

The V call is TRBV7-9, the J call TRBJ2-1; maybe TRBD2 (6 bases). Germline-derived CDR1 and CDR2 are SEHNR and FQNEAQ (reference sequence). The length of the CDR3 is 13 residues. Trimming shortened V by 1 base and J by 12 bases, and 13 bases separated the two germline ends. CDR3 coding DNA: TGTGCCAGCAGCTTAGGGCAGGGACTGGTGCAGTTCTTC. Translation: CASSLGQGLVQFF.

The chain employs TRBV2 and TRBJ1-6, with TRBD1 identical over 9 bases. Per the germline V gene, CDR1 is SNHLY and CDR2 is FYNNEI. The junction had 7 bases not matched to a gene; V was cut back by 6 bases and J by 7 bases. CDR3 length equals 15 residues. CDR3: CASRLTGTGNSPLHF. The CDR3 nucleotides are TGTGCCAGCAGACTCACCGGGACAGGGAATTCACCCCTCCACTTT. Full variable domain (rest looked up from reference TRBV2 and TRBJ1-6): EPEVTQTPSHQVTQMGQEVILRCVPISNHLYFYWYRQILGQKVEFLVSFYNNEISEKSEIFDDQFSVERPDGSNFTLKIRSTKLEDSAMYFCASRLTGTGNSPLHFGNGTRLTVT.

In its sample, this clone was seen once. The rearrangement joins TRBV6-6 to TRBJ1-5; D ambiguous. Germline values: CDR1 MNHNY, CDR2 SVGAGI (reference sequence). Between the trimmed V and J ends, which lost 2 bases and 0 bases, there was a span of 5 bases. The CDR3 has 14 amino acids. The CDR3 region is CASSYEGSNQPQHF. The DNA for the CDR3 is TGTGCCAGCAGTTACGAGGGTAGCAATCAGCCCCAGCATTTT.

The genes are TRBV6-6 and TRBJ1-1, with D hard to call. V shed 0 bases and J shed 2 bases, with 10 bases lying between them. CDR3 size: 15 residues. Germline V CDR1 and CDR2: MNHNY, SVGAGI (reference sequence). The CDR3 sequence: CASSYSAGLNTEAFF. CDR3 DNA: TGTGCCAGCAGTTACTCGGCCGGACTTAACACTGAAGCTTTCTTT.

This clone showed up just a few times. The chain employs TRBV27 and TRBJ2-6, with D unresolved. CDR3 length: 16 amino acids. CDR1 and CDR2 (germline): MNHEY, SMNVEV (reference sequence). V was cut by 1 base and J by 1 base, with 8 bases left in between. The CDR3 sequence is CASSLFRSSGANVLTF. CDR3 in DNA: TGTGCCAGCAGTTTATTCAGATCTTCTGGGGCCAACGTCCTGACTTTC.

A few counts support this clone. Other DNA sequences of this sample code for an identical CDR3. The CDR3 sequence is CAWSVAGNQPQHF. The CDR3 coding sequence is TGTGCCTGGAGTGTAGCAGGGAATCAGCCCCAGCATTTT. The V call is TRBV30, the J call TRBJ1-5, with a possible D match to TRBD1 (5 bases). CDR1 and CDR2 from the germline V gene are GTSNPN and SVGIG (reference sequence). CDR3 size: 13 residues. V was cut by 0 bases and J by 4 bases, with 7 bases left in between.

The gene calls are TRBV30 and TRBJ2-3; perhaps TRBD2 as D (5 bases). The length of the CDR3 is 15 residues. The germline V gene has CDR1 GTSNPN and CDR2 SVGIG (reference sequence). V was clipped by 5 bases and J by 0 bases, with 15 bases between them. The CDR3 DNA follows: TGTGCCTGGGGGGTTCCAGGCGGGAGCACAGATACGCAGTATTTT. Its protein is CAWGVPGGSTDTQYF. The full variable domain, rest sourced from reference TRBV30 and TRBJ2-3, is SQTIHQWPATLVQPVGSPLSLECTVEGTSNPNLYWYRQAAGRGLQLLFYSVGIGQISSEVPQNLSASRPQDRQFILSSKKLLLSDSGFYLCAWGVPGGSTDTQYFGPGTRLTVL.

This clone has just a few counts. V is TRBV13 and J is TRBJ2-3; TRBD2 is a possible D gene (6 bases). Trimming shortened V by 5 bases and J by 2 bases, and 14 bases separated the two germline ends. The CDR3 consists of 15 residues. The germline gives CDR1 PRHDT, CDR2 FYEKMQ (reference sequence). The CDR3 DNA follows: TGTGCCAGCAGCGGCGGGGCAGTGATCACAGATACGCAGTATTTT. Its protein product is CASSGGAVITDTQYF.

This chain uses TRBV6-5 with TRBJ2-7, with D maybe TRBD1 (6 bases). Germline CDR1 MNHEY, CDR2 SVGAGI. The CDR3 has 13 amino acids. Trimming removed 6 bases at V and 1 base at J, with 10 bases between. CDR3 nucleotides: TGTGCCAGCAGGCAACAGGGTTCCTACGAGCAGTACGTC. Translation: CASRQQGSYEQYV.

Concerning this clone itself: The sample carries other DNA sequences with the same CDR3. The chain uses TRBV7-9 and TRBJ1-2, with a tentative D call TRBD1 (6 bases). The ends were cut back, 5 bases at V and 8 bases at J, with 15 bases in the middle. Germline V lookup: CDR1 SEHNR, CDR2 FQNEAQ (reference sequence). The CDR3 covers 13 residues. The CDR3, as DNA: TGTGCCAGCAGCAGTACAGGGATCGGGGGCTACACCTTC. Protein sequence: CASSSTGIGGYTF.

This rearrangement joins TRBV14 to TRBJ1-3; D may be TRBD1 (5 bases). V lost 4 bases and J 7 bases, leaving 11 bases between the germline ends. Germline V lookup: CDR1 SGHDN, CDR2 FVKESK. CDR3 size: 13 residues. CDR3 coding DNA: TGTGCCAGCAGCCTATGGGACGGGAACACCATATATTTT. Protein: CASSLWDGNTIYF.

This clone has only a few counts. The gene calls are TRBV7-9 and TRBJ1-2; no clear D gene. Trimming removed 1 base at V and 7 bases at J, with 13 bases between. The CDR3 extends over 14 amino acids. Germline assignment: CDR1 SEHNR and CDR2 FQNEAQ (reference sequence). For the CDR3, the DNA is TGTGCCAGCAGCTTAGAAACGGTGCGTGGTGGCTACACCTTC. Translating it yields CASSLETVRGGYTF.

The chain uses TRBV29-1 and TRBJ1-1; maybe TRBD1 (5 bases). CDR3 length equals 13 residues. Germline V gene lookup returns CDR1 SQVTM and CDR2 ANQGSEA. The CDR3 spells CTTTMGVNTEAFF. The DNA for the CDR3 is TGCACAACGACAATGGGGGTGAACACTGAAGCTTTCTTT. The whole variable domain, remainder taken from reference TRBV29-1 and TRBJ1-1, is SAVISQKPSRDICQRGTSLTIQCQVDSQVTMMFWYRQQPGQSLTLIATANQGSEATYESGFVIDKFPISRPNLTFSTLTVSNMSPEDSSIYLCTTTMGVNTEAFFGQGTRLTVV.

This clone has more than one count but fewer than ten. The J gene is TRBJ1-4, the V gene TRBV21-1. TRBV21-1 is a recognized pseudogene. The CDR3 consists of 13 residues. CDR3 loop: CASRRARGEKLFF. CDR3 sequence (DNA): TGTGCCAGCAGGAGGGCCCGGGGTGAAAAACTGTTTTTT.

The rearrangement links TRBV7-9 to TRBJ1-1; D call uncertain. CDR1 and CDR2 (germline): SEHNR, FQNEAQ (reference sequence). The V and J ends lost 3 bases and 11 bases respectively, with 13 bases between them. The CDR3 loop spans 12 amino acids. CDR3 residues: CASSFGSGFAFF. In DNA, the CDR3 is TGTGCCAGCAGCTTTGGGTCAGGATTCGCTTTCTTT.

This clone was observed a handful of times. The rearrangement links TRBV7-8 to TRBJ2-7; 7 nucleotides line up with TRBD1. The CDR3 is 13 residues long. The V and J ends lost 5 bases and 2 bases, in that order; junction bases with no gene match: 3. Germline V lookup: CDR1 SGHVS, CDR2 FQNEAQ. The CDR3 DNA reads TGTGCCAGCAGCAGACAGGGAACCTACGAGCAGTACGTC. Its translation: CASSRQGTYEQYV.

This clone was seen a handful of times. V usage is TRBV9 and J usage is TRBJ2-3, with D perhaps being TRBD1 or TRBD2 (5 bases each). Trimming shortened V by 3 bases and J by 2 bases, and 16 bases separated the two germline ends. The CDR3 consists of 16 residues. Germline loops: CDR1 SGDLS, CDR2 YYNGEE. CDR3 sequence: CASSALWGSHTDTQYF. DNA of the CDR3: TGTGCCAGCAGCGCCCTCTGGGGGTCTCACACAGATACGCAGTATTTT. The variable domain in full, completed from reference TRBV9 and TRBJ2-3, reads DSGVTQTPKHLITATGQRVTLRCSPRSGDLSVYWYQQSLDQGLQFLIQYYNGEERAKGNILERFSAQQFPDLHSELNLSSLELGDSALYFCASSALWGSHTDTQYFGPGTRLTVL.

CDR3 nucleotides: TGTGCCAGCAGCTCATGGAGGGGGCCGGGAAACATTCAGTACTTC. As protein: CASSSWRGPGNIQYF. This rearrangement joins TRBV7-8 to TRBJ2-4; D is perhaps TRBD1 (7 bases). This CDR3 spans 15 amino acids. Per the germline V gene, CDR1 is SGHVS and CDR2 is FQNEAQ. V was cut by 4 bases and J by 6 bases, with 16 bases left in between.

The chain has TRBV11-2 and TRBJ2-2; 8 bases match TRBD1. Germline-derived CDR1 and CDR2 are SGHAT and FQNNGV. V lost 5 bases and J lost 5; bases outside the gene matches: 16. This CDR3 has 18 residues. The chain's CDR3 is CASSPRTARGLMTGELFF. The CDR3 bases are TGTGCCAGCAGCCCCCGTACCGCCAGGGGGCTTATGACCGGGGAGCTGTTTTTT.